Listed here are 5 T cell receptor beta chains from one sample, sequenced in a study of blood T cell repertoires in COVID-19. Profiled with immunoSEQ multiplex PCR; TCRdb holds only in-frame clones, not every one. The table includes approximately 250,000 clones, roughly 86% detected once. Sequencing was done on a sample of peripheral blood. These receptors all stem from a man in his forties or fifties with active or convalescent COVID-19.

This clone is a singleton in its sample. The chain recombines TRBV11-3 with TRBJ2-5, with no clear D. V was trimmed by 8 bases and J by 1 base, leaving 11 bases between them. This CDR3 comprises 13 residues. Per the germline V gene, CDR1 is SGHNT and CDR2 is YENEEA. DNA for the CDR3: TGTGCCAGCTGTCCAGTAAGCCAAGAGACCCAGTACTTC. Translation gives CASCPVSQETQYF. The variable domain in full, with the rest retrieved from reference TRBV11-3 and TRBJ2-5, is EAGVVQSPRYKIIEKKQPVAFWCNPISGHNTLYWYLQNLGQGPELLIRYENEEAVDDSQLPKDRFSAERLKGVDSTLKIQPAELGDSAVYLCASCPVSQETQYFGPGTRLLVL.

J is TRBJ2-4 and V is TRBV5-8; TRBD1 matches 8 bases. The CDR3 has 13 residues. Germline V gives CDR1 SGHTS, CDR2 YDEGEE. After removal of 4 bases from V and 9 bases from J, the junction contained 6 bases not matched to a gene. CDR3 bases: TGTGCCAGCAGCCTACAGGGGGAAAGCATTCAGTACTTC. This encodes CASSLQGESIQYF.

The V gene is TRBV9, the J gene TRBJ2-1; TRBD1 matches at 8 bases. From germline, CDR1 is SGDLS and CDR2 YYNGEE. The junction had 13 bases not matched to a gene; V was cut back by 3 bases and J by 8 bases. This CDR3 is built from 16 residues. CDR3 sequence reads: CASSGPQDRVRDEQFF. The CDR3 DNA reads TGTGCCAGCAGCGGACCCCAGGACAGGGTGAGAGATGAGCAGTTCTTC.

The rearrangement joins TRBV9 to TRBJ2-1; 10 bases align to TRBD2. There are 16 residues in the CDR3. V was pared by 4 bases and J by 5 bases, with 9 bases of the junction left unmatched. Per germline, CDR1 SGDLS and CDR2 YYNGEE. DNA of the CDR3: TGTGCCAGCAGCTACCCTAGCGGGAGAACGGACAATGAGCAGTTCTTC. Translated, it gives CASSYPSGRTDNEQFF.

The J gene is TRBJ2-4, the V gene TRBV6-1; a possible D gene is TRBD2 (6 bases). CDR1 MNHNS and CDR2 SASEGT come from the germline V gene. This CDR3 region has 17 residues. V was pared by 0 bases and J by 0 bases, with 12 bases between. DNA for the CDR3: TGTGCCAGCAGTGAAGCCCGGCCGGGGGTAGCCAAAAACATTCAGTACTTC. It codes for CASSEARPGVAKNIQYF.